The next 19 T cell receptor beta chains were all read from a single sample in a study of control samples from healthy donors and cancer patients (dated by TCRdb to 2018 to 2021). Library construction relied on the immunoSEQ multiplex PCR assay. In its TCRdb copy, this immuneACCESS table keeps in-frame sequences only and misses some clones. Where compared with another copy, unresolved V genes explain less than half of these, and the others have no known cause. Recorded for this sample are over 100,000 clones; around 92% of them occurred a single time. The ten largest clones take up approximately 2% of the sample. Sequenced material: blood. Receptors originate from a woman in her 50s in good health.

The V and J genes are TRBV6-5 and TRBJ2-7; TRBD1 aligns across 7 bases. Trimming took 6 bases from V and 5 from J; bases not matched to a gene: 4. CDR1 is MNHEY, CDR2 SVGAGI, per germline. This CDR3 region has 12 residues. The CDR3 sequence is CASRYRGHEQYF. The CDR3 DNA reads as TGTGCCAGCAGGTACAGGGGCCACGAGCAGTACTTC.

This clone occurred once. The rearrangement uses TRBV9 and TRBJ2-3; no clear D. V was cut by 0 bases and J by 3 bases, with 11 bases left in between. This CDR3 is built from 15 residues. The germline CDR1 and CDR2 sequences are SGDLS and YYNGEE. CDR3 region: CASSVEGRRTDTQYF. CDR3 nucleotide sequence: TGTGCCAGCAGCGTAGAGGGCAGGAGAACAGATACGCAGTATTTT.

This chain links TRBV5-1 with TRBJ2-7, with 11 bases that match TRBD2. Germline loops: CDR1 SGHRS, CDR2 YFSETQ. The CDR3 is 14 amino acids. The junction had 2 bases not matched to a gene; V was cut back by 0 bases and J by 6 bases. The CDR3 reads CASSLVTSGGEQYF. CDR3 sequence (DNA): TGCGCCAGCAGCTTGGTTACTAGCGGGGGCGAGCAGTACTTC.

V usage is TRBV2 and J usage is TRBJ1-4, with 9 bases matching TRBD1. The CDR3 totals 17 residues. Per germline, CDR1 SNHLY and CDR2 FYNNEI. The junction had 6 bases not matched to a gene; V was cut back by 4 bases and J by 0 bases. This CDR3 reads CASSVRTGATTNEKLFF. CDR3 sequence (DNA): TGTGCCAGCAGTGTACGGACAGGGGCCACAACTAATGAAAAACTGTTTTTT.

This clone was seen a single time. The chain couples TRBV19 to TRBJ1-5; a weak D match, TRBD1 (5 bases). The CDR3 has 17 amino acids. Germline V CDR1 and CDR2: LNHDA, SQIVND (reference sequence). V dropped 5 bases and J dropped 2 bases, with 19 bases sitting between them. CDR3 sequence (DNA): TGTGCCAGTAGTCCCGGTCCTTCCTTAGGGGGCAATCAGCCCCAGCATTTT. Translation: CASSPGPSLGGNQPQHF.

The chain recombines TRBV6-1 with TRBJ1-2; 7 bases map to TRBD1. Germline CDR1 and CDR2: MNHNS and SASEGT. This CDR3 comprises 15 residues. With 6 bases clipped from V and 3 bases from J, the junction kept 10 bases outside the gene matches. The CDR3 here is CASSYPRGTDYGYTF. The CDR3 coding sequence is TGTGCCAGCAGCTACCCCCGCGGGACAGACTATGGCTACACCTTC.

The chain employs TRBV7-8 and TRBJ2-1; perhaps TRBD2 as D (5 bases). The V gene's germline CDR1 is SGHVS and CDR2 FQNEAQ. The V gene lost 2 bases and the J gene lost 5 bases, with 19 bases spanning the gap. The CDR3 extends over 17 amino acids. CDR3 sequence reads: CASSLRRAGGWDNEQFF. CDR3 bases: TGTGCCAGCAGCTTACGTCGCGCGGGCGGGTGGGACAATGAGCAGTTCTTC.

V usage is TRBV4-1 and J usage is TRBJ1-4, with D tentatively TRBD1 (5 bases). CDR3 length: 15 residues. In germline, CDR1 is MGHRA, CDR2 YSYEKL. The V and J ends lost 1 base and 8 bases respectively, with 14 bases between them. CDR3 bases: TGCGCCAGCAGCCAAGCTTGGGGGACGGTCGAAAAACTGTTTTTT. It encodes CASSQAWGTVEKLFF.

The V and J genes are TRBV5-1 and TRBJ2-3, with a possible D match to TRBD2 (5 bases). V was shortened by 3 bases and J by 0 bases, with 14 bases between the two germline ends. The CDR3 contains 16 residues. Germline CDR1 reads SGHRS; CDR2 reads YFSETQ. In DNA, the CDR3 is TGCGCCAGCAGCTCAGGACTGTTGTCTAGCACAGATACGCAGTATTTT. Encoded protein: CASSSGLLSSTDTQYF.

This chain connects TRBV7-6 to TRBJ1-1; TRBD1 matches at 9 bases. Per the germline V gene, CDR1 is SGHVS and CDR2 is FNYEAQ. The CDR3 extends over 15 amino acids. V trimming: 5 bases; J trimming: 4 bases; junction bases outside the gene matches: 8. The CDR3 nucleotides read TGTGCCAGCAGCCCTCCGGGGACAGGGATCACTGAAGCTTTCTTT. Its protein is CASSPPGTGITEAFF.

J is TRBJ1-1 and V is TRBV5-4; D is undetermined. V was pared by 0 bases and J by 0 bases, with 6 bases between. The CDR3 covers 14 residues. Germline V CDR1 and CDR2: SGHNT, YYREEE (reference sequence). DNA of the CDR3: TGTGCCAGCAGCTTGGCGGGCATGAACACTGAAGCTTTCTTT. It codes for CASSLAGMNTEAFF.

The V gene is TRBV15, the J gene TRBJ1-5; D not certain. Germline V lookup: CDR1 LNHNV, CDR2 YYDKDF (reference sequence). CDR3 length: 14 amino acids. The V and J ends lost 5 bases and 2 bases respectively, with 10 bases between them. The CDR3 nucleotides are TGTGCCACCAGCTCTAAGCCGGGCAATCAGCCCCAGCATTTT. This translates into CATSSKPGNQPQHF.

The chain has TRBV29-1 and TRBJ2-7; D remains unclear. Germline V gives CDR1 SQVTM, CDR2 ANQGSEA. The CDR3 totals 10 residues. With 4 bases removed from V and 7 bases from J, the gap between germline ends came to 8 bases. The CDR3 protein is CSVGTAEQYF. The CDR3 coding sequence is TGCAGCGTTGGGACGGCTGAGCAGTACTTC.

J is TRBJ1-5 and V is TRBV6-6, with D hard to call. Trimming removed 5 bases at V and 0 bases at J, with 17 bases between. CDR1 is MNHNY and CDR2 is SVGAGI in the germline V gene (reference sequence). The CDR3 extends over 17 amino acids. The DNA for the CDR3 is TGTGCCAGCAGTCGGACGGGGAACCGTTATAGCAATCAGCCCCAGCATTTT. Its translation: CASSRTGNRYSNQPQHF.

As DNA, the CDR3 is TGTGCCAGCAGCCAACCGGACAGGGTGCACGAGCAGTACTTC. Translated, it gives CASSQPDRVHEQYF. The chain combines TRBV3-1 (or the pseudogene TRBV3-2) with TRBJ2-7; 8 nucleotides line up with TRBD1. The J segment lost 5 bases and the V segment lost 2 bases, leaving 5 bases of the junction unmatched. This CDR3 is 14 amino acids long. The germline CDR1 and CDR2 sequences are LGHDT and YNNKEL (reference sequence).

The J gene is TRBJ1-5, the V gene TRBV4-2; 8 bases align to TRBD1. Trimming cost V 1 base and J 5 bases; bases outside gene matches: 1. This CDR3 comprises 14 residues. Per the germline V gene, CDR1 is LGHNA and CDR2 is YNFKEQ. The CDR3 sequence is CASSQATGDQPQHF. CDR3 coding DNA: TGTGCCAGCAGCCAAGCGACAGGGGATCAGCCCCAGCATTTT.

This chain links TRBV7-8 with TRBJ1-2, with 11 bases fitting TRBD1. The CDR3 consists of 15 residues. The germline V gene encodes CDR1 SGHVS and CDR2 FQNEAQ. J gave up 8 bases and V 5 bases, and 10 bases lay outside the gene matches. The CDR3 sequence: CASSPRTGGSIGYTF. The CDR3, as DNA: TGTGCCAGCAGCCCTCGGACAGGGGGCTCTATAGGCTACACCTTC.

This chain links TRBV27 with TRBJ2-2; 9 bases agree with TRBD2. This CDR3 is 16 amino acids long. CDR1 and CDR2 (germline): MNHEY, SMNVEV (reference sequence). Trimming removed 7 bases from V and 5 bases from J; junction bases left unmatched: 11. CDR3 protein: CASTQTSGGVTGELFF. The DNA of the CDR3 is TGTGCCAGCACCCAGACTAGCGGTGGCGTGACCGGGGAGCTGTTTTTT.

Points on this clone: Other DNA sequences from this sample encode an identical CDR3 as well. The gene calls are TRBV2 and TRBJ1-2, with D uncertain. V lost 3 bases, J lost 8 bases, and 13 bases lay in between. This CDR3 is 13 amino acids long. Germline CDR1 reads SNHLY; CDR2 reads FYNNEI. The DNA for the CDR3 is TGTGCCAGCAGTGAGGCGCGGGGATGGGGCTACACCTTC. Its translation is CASSEARGWGYTF.